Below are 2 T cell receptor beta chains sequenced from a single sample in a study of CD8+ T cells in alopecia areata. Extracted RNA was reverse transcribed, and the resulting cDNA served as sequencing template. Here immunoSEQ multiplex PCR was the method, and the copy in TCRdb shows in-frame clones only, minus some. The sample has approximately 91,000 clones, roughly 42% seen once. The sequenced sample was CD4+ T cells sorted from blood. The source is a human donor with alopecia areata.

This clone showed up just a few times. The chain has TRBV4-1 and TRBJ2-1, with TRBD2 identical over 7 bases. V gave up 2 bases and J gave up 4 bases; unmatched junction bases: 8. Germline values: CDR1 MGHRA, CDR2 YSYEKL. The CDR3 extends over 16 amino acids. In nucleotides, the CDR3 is TGCGCCAGCAGCCAATTGGGGCTAGCGGAGTACAATGAGCAGTTCTTC. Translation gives CASSQLGLAEYNEQFF.

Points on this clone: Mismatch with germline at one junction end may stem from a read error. CDR3 DNA: TGTGCCAGCAGCCCTGGGGGCACAGGTACGCAGTATTTT. This sequence encodes CASSPGGTGTQYF. This chain joins TRBV28 and TRBJ2-3; tentative D call: TRBD1 (6 bases). The CDR3 has 13 amino acids. Germline V CDR1 and CDR2: MDHEN, SYDVKM.